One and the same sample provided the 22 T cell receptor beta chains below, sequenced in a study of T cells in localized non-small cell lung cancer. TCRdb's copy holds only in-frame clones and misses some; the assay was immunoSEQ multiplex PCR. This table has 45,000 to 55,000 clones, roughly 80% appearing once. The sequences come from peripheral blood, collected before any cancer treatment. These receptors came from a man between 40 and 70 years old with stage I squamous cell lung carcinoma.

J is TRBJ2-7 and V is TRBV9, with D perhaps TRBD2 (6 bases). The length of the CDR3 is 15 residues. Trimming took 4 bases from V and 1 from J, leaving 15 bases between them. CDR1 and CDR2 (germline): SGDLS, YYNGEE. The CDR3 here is CASSPGRGGSYEQYF. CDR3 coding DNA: TGTGCCAGCAGCCCCGGTCGTGGGGGGTCCTACGAGCAGTACTTC.

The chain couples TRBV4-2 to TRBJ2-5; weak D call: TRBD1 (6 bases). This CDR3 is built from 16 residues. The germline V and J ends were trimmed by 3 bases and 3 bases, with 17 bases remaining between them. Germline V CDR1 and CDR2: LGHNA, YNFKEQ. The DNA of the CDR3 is TGTGCCAGCAGCCACCGGGACAACGAAGGAGAAGAGACCCAGTACTTC. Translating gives CASSHRDNEGEETQYF.

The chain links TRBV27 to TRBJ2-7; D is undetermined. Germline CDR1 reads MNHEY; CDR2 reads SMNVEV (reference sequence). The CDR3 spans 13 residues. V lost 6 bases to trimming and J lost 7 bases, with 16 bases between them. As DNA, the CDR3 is TGTGCCAGCAGGGGGTCCACTTTGGATGAGCAGTACTTC. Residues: CASRGSTLDEQYF.

DNA of the CDR3: TGTGCCAGCTCACACGGGGAAAATCAGCCCCAGCATTTT. Its translation is CASSHGENQPQHF. This sequence joins TRBV18 and TRBJ1-5; D unresolved. Germline CDR1 is KGHSH and CDR2 is LQKENI. V lost 4 bases and J lost 4, with 8 bases in between. The CDR3 length is 13 residues.

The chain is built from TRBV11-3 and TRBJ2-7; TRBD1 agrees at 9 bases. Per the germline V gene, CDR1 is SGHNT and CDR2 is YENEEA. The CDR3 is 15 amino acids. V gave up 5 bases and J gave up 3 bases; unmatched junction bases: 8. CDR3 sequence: CASSPKTGGNYEQYF. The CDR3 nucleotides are TGTGCCAGCAGCCCAAAGACAGGGGGAAACTACGAGCAGTACTTC.

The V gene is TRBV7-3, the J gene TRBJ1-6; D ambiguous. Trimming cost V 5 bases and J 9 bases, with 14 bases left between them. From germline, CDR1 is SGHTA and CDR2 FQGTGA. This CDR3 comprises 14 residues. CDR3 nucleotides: TGTGCCAGCAGCCCGGGGTTGACGGGTTCACCCCTCCACTTT. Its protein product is CASSPGLTGSPLHF.

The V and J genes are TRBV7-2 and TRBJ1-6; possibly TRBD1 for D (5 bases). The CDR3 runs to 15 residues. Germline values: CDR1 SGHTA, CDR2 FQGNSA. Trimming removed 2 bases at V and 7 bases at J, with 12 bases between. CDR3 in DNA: TGTGCCAGCAGCTTATATGGGGGGGGGAATTCACCCCTCCACTTT. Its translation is CASSLYGGGNSPLHF.

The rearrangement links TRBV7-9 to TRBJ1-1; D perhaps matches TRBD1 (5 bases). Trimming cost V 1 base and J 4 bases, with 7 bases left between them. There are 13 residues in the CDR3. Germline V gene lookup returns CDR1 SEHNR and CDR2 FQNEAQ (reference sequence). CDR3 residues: CASSLGGSTEAFF. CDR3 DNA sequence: TGTGCCAGCAGCTTAGGGGGGTCCACTGAAGCTTTCTTT.

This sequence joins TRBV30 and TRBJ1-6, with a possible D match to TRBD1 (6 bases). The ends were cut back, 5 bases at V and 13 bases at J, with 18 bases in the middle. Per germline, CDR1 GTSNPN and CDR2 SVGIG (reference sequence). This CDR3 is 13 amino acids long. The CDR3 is CAWVKGGPTPLHF. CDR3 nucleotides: TGTGCCTGGGTTAAGGGGGGGCCAACCCCCCTCCACTTT.

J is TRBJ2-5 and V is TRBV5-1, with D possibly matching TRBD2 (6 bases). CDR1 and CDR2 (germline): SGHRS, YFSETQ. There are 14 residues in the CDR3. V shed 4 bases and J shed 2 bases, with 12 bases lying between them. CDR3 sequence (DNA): TGCGCCAGCAGCCCCGGAAGCGGGCAAGAGACCCAGTACTTC. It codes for CASSPGSGQETQYF.

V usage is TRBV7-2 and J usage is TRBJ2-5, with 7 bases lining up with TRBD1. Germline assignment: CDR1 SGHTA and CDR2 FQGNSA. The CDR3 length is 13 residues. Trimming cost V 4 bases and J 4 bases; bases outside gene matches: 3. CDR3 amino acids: CASSWDSAETQYF. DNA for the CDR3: TGTGCCAGCAGCTGGGACAGTGCAGAGACCCAGTACTTC.

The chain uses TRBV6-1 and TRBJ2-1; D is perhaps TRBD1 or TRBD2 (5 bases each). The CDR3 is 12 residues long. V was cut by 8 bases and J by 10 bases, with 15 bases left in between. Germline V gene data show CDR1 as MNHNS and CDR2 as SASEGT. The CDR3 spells CASWGSSREQFF. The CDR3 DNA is TGTGCCAGCTGGGGGTCTTCGCGGGAGCAGTTCTTC.

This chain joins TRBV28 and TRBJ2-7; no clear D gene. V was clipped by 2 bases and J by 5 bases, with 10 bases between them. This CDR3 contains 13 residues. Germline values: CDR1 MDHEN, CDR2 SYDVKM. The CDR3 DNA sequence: TGTGCCAGCAGTTTAGACCTTGGGGACGAGCAGTACTTC. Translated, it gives CASSLDLGDEQYF.

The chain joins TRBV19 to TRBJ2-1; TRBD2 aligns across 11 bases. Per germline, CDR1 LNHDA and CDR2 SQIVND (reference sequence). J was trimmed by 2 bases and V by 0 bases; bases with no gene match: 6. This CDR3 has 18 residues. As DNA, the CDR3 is TGTGCCAGTAGTATAGAGGGAGCTAGCGGGGGGACCTACAATGAGCAGTTCTTC. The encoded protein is CASSIEGASGGTYNEQFF. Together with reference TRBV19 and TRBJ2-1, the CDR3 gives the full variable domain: DGGITQSPKYLFRKEGQNVTLSCEQNLNHDAMYWYRQDPGQGLRLIYYSQIVNDFQKGDIAEGYSVSREKKESFPLTVTSAQKNPTAFYLCASSIEGASGGTYNEQFFGPGTRLTVL.

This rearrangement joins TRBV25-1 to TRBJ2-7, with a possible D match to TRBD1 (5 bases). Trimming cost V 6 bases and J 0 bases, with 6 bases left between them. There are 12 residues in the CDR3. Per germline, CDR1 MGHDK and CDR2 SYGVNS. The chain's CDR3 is CASRTVSYEQYF. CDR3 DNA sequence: TGTGCCAGCAGGACAGTCTCCTACGAGCAGTACTTC.

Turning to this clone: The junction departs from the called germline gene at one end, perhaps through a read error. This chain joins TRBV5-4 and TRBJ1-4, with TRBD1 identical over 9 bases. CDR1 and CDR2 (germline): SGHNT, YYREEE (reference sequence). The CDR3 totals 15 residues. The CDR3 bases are TGTGCCAGCAGCTTGGGGGGACAGGGTAAGGCAGTCAGCATTTTT. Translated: CASSLGGQGKAVSIF.

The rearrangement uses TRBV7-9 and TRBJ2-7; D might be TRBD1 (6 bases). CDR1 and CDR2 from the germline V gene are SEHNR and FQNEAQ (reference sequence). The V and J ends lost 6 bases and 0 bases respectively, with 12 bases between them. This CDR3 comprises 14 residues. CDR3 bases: TGTGCCAGCAGTTCAGGGGTTAGCTCCTACGAGCAGTACTTC. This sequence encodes CASSSGVSSYEQYF.

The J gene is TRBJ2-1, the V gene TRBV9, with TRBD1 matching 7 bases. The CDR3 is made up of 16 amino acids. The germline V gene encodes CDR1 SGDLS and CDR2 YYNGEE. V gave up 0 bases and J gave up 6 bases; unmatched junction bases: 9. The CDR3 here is CASSVDPGTAVNEQFF. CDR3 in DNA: TGTGCCAGCAGCGTAGACCCCGGGACAGCCGTCAATGAGCAGTTCTTC.

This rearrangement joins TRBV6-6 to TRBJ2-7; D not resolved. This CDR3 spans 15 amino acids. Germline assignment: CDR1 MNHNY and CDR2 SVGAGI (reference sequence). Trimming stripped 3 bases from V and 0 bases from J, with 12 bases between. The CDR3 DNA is TGTGCCAGCAGTTATGCGGCAGGTAGCTCCTACGAGCAGTACTTC. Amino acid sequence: CASSYAAGSSYEQYF.

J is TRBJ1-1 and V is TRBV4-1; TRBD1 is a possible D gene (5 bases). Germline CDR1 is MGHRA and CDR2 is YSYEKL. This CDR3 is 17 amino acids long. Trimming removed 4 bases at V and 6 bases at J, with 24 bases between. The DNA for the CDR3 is TGCGCCAGCAGCCTGACGCGGGACTCCCCTTTACTACCTGAAGCTTTCTTT. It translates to CASSLTRDSPLLPEAFF.

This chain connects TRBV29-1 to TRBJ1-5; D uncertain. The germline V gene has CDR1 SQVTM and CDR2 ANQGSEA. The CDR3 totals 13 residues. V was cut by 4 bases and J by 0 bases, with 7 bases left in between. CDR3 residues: CSVAGDSNQPQHF. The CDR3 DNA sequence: TGCAGCGTTGCCGGGGATAGCAATCAGCCCCAGCATTTT.

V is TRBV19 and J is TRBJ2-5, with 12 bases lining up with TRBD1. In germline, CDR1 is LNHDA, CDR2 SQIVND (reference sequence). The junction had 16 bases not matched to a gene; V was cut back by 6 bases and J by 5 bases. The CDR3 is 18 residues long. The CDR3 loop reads CASRTGTGGTTGRETQYF. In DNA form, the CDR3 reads TGTGCCAGTAGAACCGGGACAGGGGGCACTACGGGACGGGAGACCCAGTACTTC.